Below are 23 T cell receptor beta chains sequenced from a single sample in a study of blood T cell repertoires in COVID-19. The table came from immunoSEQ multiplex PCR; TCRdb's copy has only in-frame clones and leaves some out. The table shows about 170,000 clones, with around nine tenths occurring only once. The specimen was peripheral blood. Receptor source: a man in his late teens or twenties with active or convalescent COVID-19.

The CDR3 here is CASSLVREWTEAFF. For the CDR3, the DNA is TGTGCCAGCAGTTTGGTAAGGGAGTGGACTGAAGCTTTCTTT. The chain links TRBV27 to TRBJ1-1; D remains unclear. CDR1 and CDR2 from the germline V gene are MNHEY and SMNVEV (reference sequence). Trimming stripped 3 bases from V and 5 bases from J, with 13 bases between. The CDR3 contains 14 residues.

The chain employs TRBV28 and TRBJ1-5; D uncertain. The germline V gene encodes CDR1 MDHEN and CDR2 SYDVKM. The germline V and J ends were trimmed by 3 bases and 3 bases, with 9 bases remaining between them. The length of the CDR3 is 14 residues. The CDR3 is CASSLRRDNQPQHF. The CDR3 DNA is TGTGCCAGCAGTTTGAGGCGAGACAATCAGCCCCAGCATTTT.

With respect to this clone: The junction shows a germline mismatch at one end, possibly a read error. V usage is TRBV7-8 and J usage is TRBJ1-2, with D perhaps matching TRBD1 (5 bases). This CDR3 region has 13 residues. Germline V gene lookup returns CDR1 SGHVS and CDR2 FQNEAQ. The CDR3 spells CAGSSRSGRGYTF. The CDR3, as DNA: TGTGCCGGCAGCTCACGCTCAGGGCGGGGCTACACCTTC.

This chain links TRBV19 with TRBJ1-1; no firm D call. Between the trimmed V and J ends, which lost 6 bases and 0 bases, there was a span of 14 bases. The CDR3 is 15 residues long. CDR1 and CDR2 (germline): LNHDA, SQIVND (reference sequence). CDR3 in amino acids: CASRAIDAVNTEAFF. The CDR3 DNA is TGTGCCAGTAGGGCCATCGATGCTGTGAACACTGAAGCTTTCTTT. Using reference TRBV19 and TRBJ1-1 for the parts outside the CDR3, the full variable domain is DGGITQSPKYLFRKEGQNVTLSCEQNLNHDAMYWYRQDPGQGLRLIYYSQIVNDFQKGDIAEGYSVSREKKESFPLTVTSAQKNPTAFYLCASRAIDAVNTEAFFGQGTRLTVV.

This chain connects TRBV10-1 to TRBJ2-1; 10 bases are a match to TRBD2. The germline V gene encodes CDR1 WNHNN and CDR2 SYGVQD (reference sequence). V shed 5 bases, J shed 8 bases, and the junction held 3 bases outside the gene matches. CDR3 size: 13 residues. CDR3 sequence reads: CASSPSGRDEQFF. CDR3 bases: TGCGCCAGCAGTCCTAGCGGGAGAGATGAGCAGTTCTTC.

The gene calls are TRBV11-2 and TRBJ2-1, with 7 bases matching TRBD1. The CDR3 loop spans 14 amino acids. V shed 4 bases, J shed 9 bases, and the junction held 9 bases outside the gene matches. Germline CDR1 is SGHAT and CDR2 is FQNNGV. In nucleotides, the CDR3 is TGTGCCAGCAGCTCAAGTAACAGGGGCAGTGAGCAGTTCTTC. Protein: CASSSSNRGSEQFF.

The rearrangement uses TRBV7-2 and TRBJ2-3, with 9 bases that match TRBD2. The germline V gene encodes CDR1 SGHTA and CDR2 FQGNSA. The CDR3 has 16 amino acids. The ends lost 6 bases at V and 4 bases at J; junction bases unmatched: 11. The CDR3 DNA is TGTGCCAGCAGACCTCCCGGGACTAGCAGATCAGATACGCAGTATTTT. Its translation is CASRPPGTSRSDTQYF.

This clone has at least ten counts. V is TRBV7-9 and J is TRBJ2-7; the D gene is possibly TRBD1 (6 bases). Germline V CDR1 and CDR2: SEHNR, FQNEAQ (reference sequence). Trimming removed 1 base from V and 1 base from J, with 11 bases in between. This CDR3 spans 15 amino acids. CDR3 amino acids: CASSLVSQGSYEQYF. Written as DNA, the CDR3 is TGTGCCAGCAGCTTAGTATCCCAGGGGTCCTACGAGCAGTACTTC. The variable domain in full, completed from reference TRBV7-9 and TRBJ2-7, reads DTGVSQNPRHKITKRGQNVTFRCDPISEHNRLYWYRQTLGQGPEFLTYFQNEAQLEKSRLLSDRFSAERPKGSFSTLEIQRTEQGDSAMYLCASSLVSQGSYEQYFGPGTRLTVT.

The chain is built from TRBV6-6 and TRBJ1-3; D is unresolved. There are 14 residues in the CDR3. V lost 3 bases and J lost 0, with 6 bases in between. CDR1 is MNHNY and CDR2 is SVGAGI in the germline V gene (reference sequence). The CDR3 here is CASSYEVSGNTIYF. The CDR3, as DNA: TGTGCCAGCAGTTATGAGGTCTCTGGAAACACCATATATTTT.

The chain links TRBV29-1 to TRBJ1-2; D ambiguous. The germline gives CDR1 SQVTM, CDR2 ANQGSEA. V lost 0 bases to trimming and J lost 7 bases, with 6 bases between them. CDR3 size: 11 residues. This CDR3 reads CSVEDLFGYTF. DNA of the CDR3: TGCAGCGTTGAAGATCTTTTTGGCTACACCTTC. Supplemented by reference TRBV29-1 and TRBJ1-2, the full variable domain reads SAVISQKPSRDICQRGTSLTIQCQVDSQVTMMFWYRQQPGQSLTLIATANQGSEATYESGFVIDKFPISRPNLTFSTLTVSNMSPEDSSIYLCSVEDLFGYTFGSGTRLTVV.

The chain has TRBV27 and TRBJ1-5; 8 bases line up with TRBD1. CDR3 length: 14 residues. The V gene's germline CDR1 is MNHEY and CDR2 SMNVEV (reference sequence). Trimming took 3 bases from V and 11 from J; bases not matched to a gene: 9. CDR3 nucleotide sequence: TGTGCCAGCAGTTTGACAGGGGCACAAACGGCCCAGCATTTT. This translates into CASSLTGAQTAQHF.

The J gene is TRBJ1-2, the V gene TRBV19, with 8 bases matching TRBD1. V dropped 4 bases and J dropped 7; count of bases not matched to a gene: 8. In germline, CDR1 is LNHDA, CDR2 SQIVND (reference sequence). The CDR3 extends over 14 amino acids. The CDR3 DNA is TGTGCCAGTAGTACCAGGACAGGGATTGGTGGCTACACCTTC. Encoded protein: CASSTRTGIGGYTF.

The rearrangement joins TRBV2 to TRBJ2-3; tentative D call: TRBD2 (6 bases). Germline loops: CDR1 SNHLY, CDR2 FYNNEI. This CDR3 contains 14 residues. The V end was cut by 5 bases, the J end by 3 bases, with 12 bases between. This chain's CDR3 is CASSLRDSTDTQYF. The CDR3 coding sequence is TGTGCCAGCAGTTTACGGGACTCTACAGATACGCAGTATTTT.

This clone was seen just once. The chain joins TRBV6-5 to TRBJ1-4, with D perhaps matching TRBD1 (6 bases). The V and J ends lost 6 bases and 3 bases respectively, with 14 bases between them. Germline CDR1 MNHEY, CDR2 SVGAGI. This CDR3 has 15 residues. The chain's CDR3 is CASRRNREPNEKLFF. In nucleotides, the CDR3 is TGTGCCAGCAGGCGAAACAGGGAACCTAATGAAAAACTGTTTTTT.

The CDR3 coding sequence is TGTGCCAGCAGGACAGGGGCCACTGAAGCTTTCTTT. It yields the protein CASRTGATEAFF. The genes are TRBV3-1 (or the pseudogene TRBV3-2) and TRBJ1-1; 8 bases align to TRBD1. V lost 6 bases to trimming and J lost 4 bases; unmatched junction nucleotides: 1. Per the germline V gene, CDR1 is LGHDT and CDR2 is YNNKEL (reference sequence). This CDR3 has 12 amino acids.

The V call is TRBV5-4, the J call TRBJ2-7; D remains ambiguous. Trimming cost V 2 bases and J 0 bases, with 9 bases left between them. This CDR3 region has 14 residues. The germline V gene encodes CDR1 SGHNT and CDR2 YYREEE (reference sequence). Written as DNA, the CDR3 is TGTGCCAGCAGCTTAGAGGTTTCCTCCTACGAGCAGTACTTC. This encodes CASSLEVSSYEQYF.

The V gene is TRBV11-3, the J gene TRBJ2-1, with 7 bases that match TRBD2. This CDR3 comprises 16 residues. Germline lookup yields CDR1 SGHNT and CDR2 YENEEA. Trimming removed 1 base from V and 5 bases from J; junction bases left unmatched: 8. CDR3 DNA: TGTGCCAGCAGCTTAGGGTTCGGGAGGACCCACAATGAGCAGTTCTTC. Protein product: CASSLGFGRTHNEQFF.

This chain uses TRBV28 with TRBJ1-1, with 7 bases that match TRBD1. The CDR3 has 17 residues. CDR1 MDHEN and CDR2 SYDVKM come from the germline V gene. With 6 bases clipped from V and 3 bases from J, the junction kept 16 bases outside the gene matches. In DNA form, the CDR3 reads TGTGCCAGCAGACTCATTATACCGACAGGGAAGGACACTGAAGCTTTCTTT. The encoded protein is CASRLIIPTGKDTEAFF.

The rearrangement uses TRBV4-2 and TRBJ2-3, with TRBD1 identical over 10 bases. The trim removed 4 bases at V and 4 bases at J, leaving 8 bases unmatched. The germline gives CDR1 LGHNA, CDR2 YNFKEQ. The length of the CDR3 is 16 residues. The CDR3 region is CASSLGTGESADTQYF. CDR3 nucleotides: TGTGCCAGCAGCCTCGGGACAGGGGAGAGTGCAGATACGCAGTATTTT.

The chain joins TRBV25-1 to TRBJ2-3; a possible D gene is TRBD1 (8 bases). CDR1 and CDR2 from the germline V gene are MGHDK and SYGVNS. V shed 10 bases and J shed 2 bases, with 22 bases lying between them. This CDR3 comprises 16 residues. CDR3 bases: TGTGCCACCGGGGGGACGACAGGGGTGATCACAGATACGCAGTATTTT. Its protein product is CATGGTTGVITDTQYF.

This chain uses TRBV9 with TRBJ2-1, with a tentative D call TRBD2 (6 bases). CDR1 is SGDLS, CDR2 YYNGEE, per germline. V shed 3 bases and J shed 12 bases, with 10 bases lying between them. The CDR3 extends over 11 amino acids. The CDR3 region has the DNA TGTGCCAGCAGCGGTCTAGCGTCGCAGTTCTTC. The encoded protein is CASSGLASQFF.

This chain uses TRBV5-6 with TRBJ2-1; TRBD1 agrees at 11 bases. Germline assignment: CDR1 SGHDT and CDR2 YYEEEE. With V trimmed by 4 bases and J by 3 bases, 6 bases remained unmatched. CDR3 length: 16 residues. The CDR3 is CASSDGGTGGYNEQFF. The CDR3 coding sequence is TGTGCCAGCAGCGACGGCGGGACAGGGGGCTACAATGAGCAGTTCTTC.

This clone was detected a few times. CDR3 nucleotides: TGTGCCAGCAGCTCCAACAGACAGGGAACTAATGAAAAACTGTTTTTT. It is translated as CASSSNRQGTNEKLFF. The chain couples TRBV5-4 to TRBJ1-4; the match to TRBD1 covers 7 bases. The CDR3 loop spans 16 amino acids. Trimming removed 3 bases from V and 1 base from J; junction bases left unmatched: 6. Germline V gene data show CDR1 as SGHNT and CDR2 as YYREEE (reference sequence). Complete variable domain (other parts from reference TRBV5-4 and TRBJ1-4): ETGVTQSPTHLIKTRGQQVTLRCSSQSGHNTVSWYQQALGQGPQFIFQYYREEENGRGNFPPRFSGLQFPNYSSELNVNALELDDSALYLCASSSNRQGTNEKLFFGSGTQLSVL.